This T cell receptor beta chain was observed in a study of CD8 T cells in ankylosing spondylitis. Study-wide results and limits: Reactive arthritis synovial fluid and blood were previously reported to contain some motif variants. From matched ankylosing spondylitis synovial fluid, disease-linked clones were reportedly recovered at significantly enriched levels. As for the disease-linked clones, they showed a CD8+ phenotype and occurred at relatively low frequencies in peripheral blood. The study identified a TCR beta motif of under ten highly homologous variants that appeared characteristic of ankylosing spondylitis blood.

Generation of TCR beta libraries employed quantitative 5'-RACE incorporating molecular barcodes. TCRdb independently ran MiXCR on the 5' RACE reads; one entry per CDR3 protein. The table has 700,000 to 1,000,000 distinct CDR3 sequences, about 12% seen once. This CDR3 region has 14 residues. Germline values: CDR1 DFQATT, CDR2 SNEGSKA (reference sequence). V trimming: 5 bases; J trimming: 5 bases; junction bases outside the gene matches: 5. With regard to this clonotype: No antigen is known for it.

The sequence came from a male donor with ankylosing spondylitis. The specimen was blood, either unsorted or a sorted T cell fraction (not recorded which). The chain employs TRBV20-1 and TRBJ2-1; 11 bases line up with TRBD2. The CDR3 coding sequence is TGCAGTGCTCACCCGGGACTAGCGGACAATGAGCAGTTCTTC. Encoded protein: CSAHPGLADNEQFF.